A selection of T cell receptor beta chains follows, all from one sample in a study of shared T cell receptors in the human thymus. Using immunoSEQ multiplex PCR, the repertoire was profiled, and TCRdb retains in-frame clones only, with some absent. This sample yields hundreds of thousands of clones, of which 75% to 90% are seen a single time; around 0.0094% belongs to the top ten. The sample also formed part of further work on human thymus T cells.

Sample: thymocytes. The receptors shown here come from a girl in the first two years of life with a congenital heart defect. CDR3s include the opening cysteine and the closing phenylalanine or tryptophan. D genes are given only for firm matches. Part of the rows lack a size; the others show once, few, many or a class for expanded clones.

cdr3_nt: TGTGCTAGTGGTCCAGCCTCCGGGACAGGGCCCGACTATGGCTACACCTTC; cdr3_aa: CASGPASGTGPDYGYTF; d_call: TRBD1; j_call: TRBJ1-2; v_call: TRBV12-5; clone_size: NA
cdr3_nt: TGTGCCAGCAGATCCGACAGAAACTCCTACGAGCAGTACTTC; cdr3_aa: CASRSDRNSYEQYF; d_call: NA; j_call: TRBJ2-7; v_call: TRBV6-6; clone_size: NA
cdr3_nt: TGTGCCATCAGTGACCCCGAAGGGGGGGACTCGAGCTCTGGAAACACCATATATTTT; cdr3_aa: CAISDPEGGDSSSGNTIYF; d_call: NA; j_call: TRBJ1-3; v_call: TRBV10-3; clone_size: NA
cdr3_nt: TGTGCCACCAGCAGAGAGTGGGAGAGAGGGGGGGGCTCCTACGAGCAGTACTTC; cdr3_aa: CATSREWERGGGSYEQYF; d_call: NA; j_call: TRBJ2-7; v_call: TRBV15; clone_size: NA
cdr3_nt: TGCAGTGCAGGACAGTCCGGGGAGCTGTTTTTT; cdr3_aa: CSAGQSGELFF; d_call: NA; j_call: TRBJ2-2; v_call: TRBV20-1; clone_size: few
cdr3_nt: TGCGCCAGCAGCCAAGAAGCGACAGTCGAACGGACCAATCAGCCCCAGCATTTT; cdr3_aa: CASSQEATVERTNQPQHF; d_call: NA; j_call: TRBJ1-5; v_call: TRBV4-3; clone_size: NA
cdr3_nt: TGTGCCACCAGCAGTCCCGGGGGGGGGTTTTCGGGTGAGCAGTTCTTC; cdr3_aa: CATSSPGGGFSGEQFF; d_call: TRBD2; j_call: TRBJ2-1; v_call: TRBV15; clone_size: NA
cdr3_nt: TGCGCCAGCAGCTTGGGGCGTCCGGGAGATAACTATGGCTACACCTTC; cdr3_aa: CASSLGRPGDNYGYTF; d_call: NA; j_call: TRBJ1-2; v_call: TRBV5-1; clone_size: NA
cdr3_nt: TGTGCCAGCCGCGGACTAGCGGGGGAACCGAACACCGGGGAGCTGTTTTTT; cdr3_aa: CASRGLAGEPNTGELFF; d_call: TRBD2; j_call: TRBJ2-2; v_call: TRBV11-2; clone_size: NA
cdr3_nt: TGTGCCAGCAAAAGGACAGGCGAACGGAACACCGGGGAGCTGTTTTTT; cdr3_aa: CASKRTGERNTGELFF; d_call: TRBD1; j_call: TRBJ2-2; v_call: TRBV25-1; clone_size: NA
cdr3_nt: TGCGCCAGCAGCTCCAAGTCCGGGGACACTGAAGCTTTCTTT; cdr3_aa: CASSSKSGDTEAFF; d_call: NA; j_call: TRBJ1-1; v_call: TRBV4-1; clone_size: NA
cdr3_nt: TGTGCCAGAGAGGTAGGGAGAGCTTTCTTT; cdr3_aa: CAREVGRAFF; d_call: NA; j_call: TRBJ1-1; v_call: TRBV2; clone_size: NA
cdr3_nt: TGTGCCAGTGCAGAAACCGGGGCCAACGTCCTGACTTTC; cdr3_aa: CASAETGANVLTF; d_call: NA; j_call: TRBJ2-6; v_call: TRBV19; clone_size: NA
cdr3_nt: TGTGCCAGCAGTGCACAGGGTGGTGGCGAGACCCAGTACTTC; cdr3_aa: CASSAQGGGETQYF; d_call: NA; j_call: TRBJ2-5; v_call: TRBV2; clone_size: few
cdr3_nt: TGTGCCAGCAGCTTAATTTCCGGGTTACAGAACACTGAAGCTTTCTTT; cdr3_aa: CASSLISGLQNTEAFF; d_call: NA; j_call: TRBJ1-1; v_call: TRBV5-6; clone_size: once
cdr3_nt: TGCAGCGCACTTACTAGCCTATTCTACAATGAGCAGTTCTTC; cdr3_aa: CSALTSLFYNEQFF; d_call: NA; j_call: TRBJ2-1; v_call: TRBV29-1; clone_size: NA
cdr3_nt: TGCGCCAGCAGCCAAGAAGGAACTTCGCCAGGGCAAACCCCATACAATGAGCAGTTCTTC; cdr3_aa: CASSQEGTSPGQTPYNEQFF; d_call: NA; j_call: TRBJ2-1; v_call: TRBV4-1; clone_size: NA
cdr3_nt: TGTGCCTGGAGCCTAAATCACAGGCCAACTAATGAAAAACTGTTTTTT; cdr3_aa: CAWSLNHRPTNEKLFF; d_call: NA; j_call: TRBJ1-4; v_call: TRBV30; clone_size: NA
cdr3_nt: TGTGCCAGCACCCGCACACAGGGATCGATCCAGGGGAGTGAAAAACTGTTTTTT; cdr3_aa: CASTRTQGSIQGSEKLFF; d_call: NA; j_call: TRBJ1-4; v_call: TRBV21-1; clone_size: NA
cdr3_nt: TGTGCCAGCTTAAAGCGGGTTGTCAGTGAGCAGTTCTTC; cdr3_aa: CASLKRVVSEQFF; d_call: NA; j_call: TRBJ2-1; v_call: TRBV6-6; clone_size: NA
cdr3_nt: TGTGCCAGCAGCTTAGGGACAGGGAGCTCCTATAATTCACCCCTCCACTTT; cdr3_aa: CASSLGTGSSYNSPLHF; d_call: TRBD1; j_call: TRBJ1-6; v_call: TRBV11-2; clone_size: NA
cdr3_nt: TGTGCCAGCAGTCAAACTAGACAGGGGCACTATCAGTTCTTC; cdr3_aa: CASSQTRQGHYQFF; d_call: TRBD1; j_call: TRBJ2-1; v_call: TRBV5-4; clone_size: NA
cdr3_nt: TGTGCCAGCAGCCCCCAACTAGCGGGGGGAGAGACCCAGTACTTC; cdr3_aa: CASSPQLAGGETQYF; d_call: TRBD2; j_call: TRBJ2-5; v_call: TRBV5-8; clone_size: NA
cdr3_nt: TGTGCCAGCAGCTTAGCAGACAATCCAGATACGCAGTATTTT; cdr3_aa: CASSLADNPDTQYF; d_call: NA; j_call: TRBJ2-3; v_call: TRBV7-6; clone_size: NA
cdr3_nt: TGTGCCAGCAGTACCCTACTCGGGAATGAGCCAAACACCATATATTTT; cdr3_aa: CASSTLLGNEPNTIYF; d_call: NA; j_call: TRBJ1-3; v_call: TRBV27; clone_size: NA
cdr3_nt: TGTGCCAGCAGCTTATTATTGTCTGAGGGACAGGGGGATAGGGGGACCCAGTACTTC; cdr3_aa: CASSLLLSEGQGDRGTQYF; d_call: TRBD1; j_call: TRBJ2-5; v_call: TRBV7-2; clone_size: NA
cdr3_nt: TGTGCCAGCAGCGCTCTCCCAGGGAGGAATGGAAACACCATATATTTT; cdr3_aa: CASSALPGRNGNTIYF; d_call: NA; j_call: TRBJ1-3; v_call: TRBV9; clone_size: NA
cdr3_nt: TGTGCCAGCAATACCCGGGACAGGGGGAGCACTGAAGCTTTCTTT; cdr3_aa: CASNTRDRGSTEAFF; d_call: TRBD1; j_call: TRBJ1-1; v_call: TRBV5-6; clone_size: NA
cdr3_nt: TGTGCCAGCCATAATGAGCGGGGACAAAACAATGAGCAGTTCTTC; cdr3_aa: CASHNERGQNNEQFF; d_call: NA; j_call: TRBJ2-1; v_call: TRBV6-5; clone_size: NA
cdr3_nt: TGTGCTAGTGGTTTGGGGACTCCTCAAAGGGGGCTAATGAACACTGAAGCTTTCTTT; cdr3_aa: CASGLGTPQRGLMNTEAFF; d_call: TRBD1; j_call: TRBJ1-1; v_call: TRBV12-5; clone_size: NA
cdr3_nt: TGTGCCAGTAGTATCTTGCCCGACAGGCTCGTTAACTATGGCTACACCTTC; cdr3_aa: CASSILPDRLVNYGYTF; d_call: NA; j_call: TRBJ1-2; v_call: TRBV19; clone_size: once
cdr3_nt: TGTGCCAGCAGACCAACGACAGATGGGATAAATGGCTACACCTTC; cdr3_aa: CASRPTTDGINGYTF; d_call: NA; j_call: TRBJ1-2; v_call: TRBV11-2; clone_size: NA
cdr3_nt: TGCGCCAGCAGCTCGCGCAGGGGGTCCGGGGGGGAGCAGTACTTC; cdr3_aa: CASSSRRGSGGEQYF; d_call: NA; j_call: TRBJ2-5; v_call: TRBV4-3; clone_size: NA
cdr3_nt: TGTGCCAGCAGCTTACTAGCGGGGGACACAGATACGCAGTATTTT; cdr3_aa: CASSLLAGDTDTQYF; d_call: TRBD2; j_call: TRBJ2-3; v_call: TRBV5-8; clone_size: NA
cdr3_nt: TGTGCCATCAGTGATTCGGGGACAGGGGAGGTCACTGAAGCTTTCTTT; cdr3_aa: CAISDSGTGEVTEAFF; d_call: TRBD1; j_call: TRBJ1-1; v_call: TRBV10-3; clone_size: NA
cdr3_nt: TGCGCCAGCAGCCAAGATGAGACAGCAGATAATTCACCCCTCCACTTT; cdr3_aa: CASSQDETADNSPLHF; d_call: NA; j_call: TRBJ1-6; v_call: TRBV4-1; clone_size: NA
cdr3_nt: TGTGCCAGCAGCTCCAACGCTGGGGCAGGGAACTATGGCTACACCTTC; cdr3_aa: CASSSNAGAGNYGYTF; d_call: NA; j_call: TRBJ1-2; v_call: TRBV28; clone_size: once
cdr3_nt: TGTGCCAGCAGTCTTCGGGGGAATAATGAAAAACTGTTTTTT; cdr3_aa: CASSLRGNNEKLFF; d_call: NA; j_call: TRBJ1-4; v_call: TRBV27; clone_size: NA
cdr3_nt: TGTGCCAGCAGCCCTAGCTCCCTAACCTACAATGAGCAGTTCTTC; cdr3_aa: CASSPSSLTYNEQFF; d_call: NA; j_call: TRBJ2-1; v_call: TRBV13; clone_size: NA
cdr3_nt: TGTGCCAGCAGCTTAGGGCGGGGGGTTGACATTCAGTACTTC; cdr3_aa: CASSLGRGVDIQYF; d_call: TRBD2; j_call: TRBJ2-4; v_call: TRBV7-8; clone_size: NA
cdr3_nt: TGTGCCAGCAGACCCGACAGTCAATATCAGCCCCAGCATTTT; cdr3_aa: CASRPDSQYQPQHF; d_call: NA; j_call: TRBJ1-5; v_call: TRBV27; clone_size: NA
cdr3_nt: TGTGCCAGCAGCTCCTCTGCGGGACAGGGCGATGAAAAACTGTTTTTT; cdr3_aa: CASSSSAGQGDEKLFF; d_call: TRBD1; j_call: TRBJ1-4; v_call: TRBV28; clone_size: NA
cdr3_nt: TGTGCCTGGAGTGGACAGGGGCGCACTGAAGCTTTCTTT; cdr3_aa: CAWSGQGRTEAFF; d_call: TRBD1; j_call: TRBJ1-1; v_call: TRBV30; clone_size: NA
cdr3_nt: TGTGCCAGCAGTGAAGCGGGGGGGGGCCCCGGCTACGAGCAGTACTTC; cdr3_aa: CASSEAGGGPGYEQYF; d_call: NA; j_call: TRBJ2-7; v_call: TRBV2; clone_size: NA
cdr3_nt: TGTGCCAGTAGTATATGGCAGGGGAGAGAGGAAACTAATGAAAAACTGTTTTTT; cdr3_aa: CASSIWQGREETNEKLFF; d_call: NA; j_call: TRBJ1-4; v_call: TRBV19; clone_size: NA
cdr3_nt: TGTGCCAGCAGTTTTATGGGCAGGGTATGGAACGGCTACACCTTC; cdr3_aa: CASSFMGRVWNGYTF; d_call: NA; j_call: TRBJ1-2; v_call: TRBV28; clone_size: NA
cdr3_nt: TGCGCCAGCAGCCAAGGTAGCTCGTACCAAGAGACCCAGTACTTC; cdr3_aa: CASSQGSSYQETQYF; d_call: NA; j_call: TRBJ2-5; v_call: TRBV5-1; clone_size: NA
cdr3_nt: TGTGCCAGCAGTCCCCAAACCGACAGCCTCAACGGGAACACCGGGGAGCTGTTTTTT; cdr3_aa: CASSPQTDSLNGNTGELFF; d_call: NA; j_call: TRBJ2-2; v_call: TRBV28; clone_size: NA
cdr3_nt: TGCTCGTATGATACGCAGTATTTT; cdr3_aa: CSYDTQYF; d_call: NA; j_call: TRBJ2-3; v_call: TRBV20-1; clone_size: few
cdr3_nt: TGTGCCAGCAGTCGAATTGCGGGACAGGGGTCCTACAATGAGCAGTTCTTC; cdr3_aa: CASSRIAGQGSYNEQFF; d_call: TRBD1; j_call: TRBJ2-1; v_call: TRBV27; clone_size: NA